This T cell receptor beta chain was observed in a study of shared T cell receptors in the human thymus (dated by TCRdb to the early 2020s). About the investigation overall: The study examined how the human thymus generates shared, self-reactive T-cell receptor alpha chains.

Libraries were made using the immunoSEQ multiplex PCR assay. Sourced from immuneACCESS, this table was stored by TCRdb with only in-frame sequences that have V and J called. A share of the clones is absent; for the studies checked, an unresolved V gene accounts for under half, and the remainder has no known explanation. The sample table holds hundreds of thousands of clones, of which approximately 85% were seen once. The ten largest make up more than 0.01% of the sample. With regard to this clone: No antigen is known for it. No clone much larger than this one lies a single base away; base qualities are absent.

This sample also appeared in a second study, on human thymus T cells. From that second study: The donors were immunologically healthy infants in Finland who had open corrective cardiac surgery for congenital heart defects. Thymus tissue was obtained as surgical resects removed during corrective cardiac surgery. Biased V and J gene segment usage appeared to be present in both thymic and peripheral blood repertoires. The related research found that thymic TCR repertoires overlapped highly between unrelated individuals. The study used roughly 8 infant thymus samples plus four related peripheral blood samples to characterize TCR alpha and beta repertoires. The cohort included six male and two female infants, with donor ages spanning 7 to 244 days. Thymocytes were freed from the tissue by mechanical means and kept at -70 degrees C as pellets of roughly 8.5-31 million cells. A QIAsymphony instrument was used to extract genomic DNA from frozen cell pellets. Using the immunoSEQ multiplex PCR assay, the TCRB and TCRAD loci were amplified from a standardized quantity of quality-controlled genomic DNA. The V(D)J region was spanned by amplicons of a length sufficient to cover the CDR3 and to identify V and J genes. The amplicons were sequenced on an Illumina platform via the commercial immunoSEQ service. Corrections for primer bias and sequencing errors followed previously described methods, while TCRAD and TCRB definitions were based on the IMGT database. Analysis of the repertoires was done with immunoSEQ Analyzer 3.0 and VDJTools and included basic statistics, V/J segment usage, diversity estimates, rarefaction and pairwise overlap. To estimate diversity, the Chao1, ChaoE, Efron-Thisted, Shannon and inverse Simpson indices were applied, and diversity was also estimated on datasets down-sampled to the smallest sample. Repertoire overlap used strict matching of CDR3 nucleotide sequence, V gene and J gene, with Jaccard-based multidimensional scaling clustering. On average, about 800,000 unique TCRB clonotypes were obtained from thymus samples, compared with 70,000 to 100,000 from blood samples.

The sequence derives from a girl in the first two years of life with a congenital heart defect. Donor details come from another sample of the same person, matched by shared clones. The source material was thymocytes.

The nucleotide sequence reads as follows: TGTGCCAGCAGTTTAAGGCCAGGAATGAACACTGAAGCTTTCTTT. This gives the protein CASSLRPGMNTEAFF. This receptor chain uses TRBV28 and TRBJ1-1, with no reliable assignment of the D segment. The CDR3 numbers 15 residues from cysteine through phenylalanine. Only the CDR3 portion is preserved as DNA: 45 bases, with reading frame beginning at the first base. The trim is 2 bases for V and 0 bases for J, with a gap of 10 bases between the germline ends. Reading the germline V gene gives CDR1 MDHEN and CDR2 SYDVKM.